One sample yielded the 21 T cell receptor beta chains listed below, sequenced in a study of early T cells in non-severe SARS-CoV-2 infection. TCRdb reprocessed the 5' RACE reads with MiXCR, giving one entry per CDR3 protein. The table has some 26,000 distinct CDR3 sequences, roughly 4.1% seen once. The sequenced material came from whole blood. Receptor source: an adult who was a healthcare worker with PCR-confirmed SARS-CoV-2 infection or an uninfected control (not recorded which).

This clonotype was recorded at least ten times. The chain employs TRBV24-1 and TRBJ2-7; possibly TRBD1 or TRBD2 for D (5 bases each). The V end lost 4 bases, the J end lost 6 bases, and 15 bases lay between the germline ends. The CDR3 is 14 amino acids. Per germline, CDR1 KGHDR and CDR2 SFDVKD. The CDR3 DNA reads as TGTGCCACCAGTGACCCCCAGGGACCGGGCGAGCAGTACTTC. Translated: CATSDPQGPGEQYF.

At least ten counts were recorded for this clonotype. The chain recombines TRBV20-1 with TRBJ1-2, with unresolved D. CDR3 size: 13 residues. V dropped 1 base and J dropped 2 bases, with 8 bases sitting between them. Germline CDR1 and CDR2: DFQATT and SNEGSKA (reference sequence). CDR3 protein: CSARGDGNYGYTF. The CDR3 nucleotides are TGCAGTGCTAGAGGGGATGGCAACTATGGCTACACCTTC.

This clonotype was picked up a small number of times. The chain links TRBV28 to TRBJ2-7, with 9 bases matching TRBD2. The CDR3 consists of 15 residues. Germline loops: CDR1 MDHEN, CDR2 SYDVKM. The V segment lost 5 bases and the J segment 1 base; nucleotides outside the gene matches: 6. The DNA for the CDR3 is TGTGCCAGCAGTCTGCGAGCGGGGGGATCCTACGAGCAGTACTTC. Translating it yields CASSLRAGGSYEQYF.

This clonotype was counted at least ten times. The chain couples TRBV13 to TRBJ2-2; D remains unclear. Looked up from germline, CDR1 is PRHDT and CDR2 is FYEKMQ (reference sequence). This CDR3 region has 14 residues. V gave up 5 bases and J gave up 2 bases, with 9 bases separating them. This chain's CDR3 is CASSPPFNTGELFF. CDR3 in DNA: TGTGCCAGCAGCCCCCCCTTTAACACCGGGGAGCTGTTTTTT.

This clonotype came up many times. The CDR3 reads CASSSTGGASHGYTF. CDR3 sequence (DNA): TGTGCCAGCAGTTCGACAGGGGGCGCGAGCCATGGCTACACCTTC. The rearrangement links TRBV12-3 or TRBV12-4 to TRBJ1-2, with 10 bases lining up with TRBD1. The CDR3 is made up of 15 amino acids. V shed 4 bases, J shed 6 bases, and the junction held 8 bases outside the gene matches.

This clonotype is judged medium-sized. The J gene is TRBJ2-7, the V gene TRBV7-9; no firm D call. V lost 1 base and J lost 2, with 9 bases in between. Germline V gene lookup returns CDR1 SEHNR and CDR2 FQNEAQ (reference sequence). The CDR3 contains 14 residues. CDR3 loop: CASSLETNTYEQYF. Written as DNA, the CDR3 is TGTGCCAGCAGCTTAGAAACGAATACCTACGAGCAGTACTTC.

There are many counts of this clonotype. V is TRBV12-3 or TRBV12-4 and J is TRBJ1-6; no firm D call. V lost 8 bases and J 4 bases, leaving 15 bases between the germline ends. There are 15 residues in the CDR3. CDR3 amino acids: CASSSPVGYNSPLHF. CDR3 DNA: TGTGCCAGCTCCTCCCCCGTCGGATATAATTCACCCCTCCACTTT.

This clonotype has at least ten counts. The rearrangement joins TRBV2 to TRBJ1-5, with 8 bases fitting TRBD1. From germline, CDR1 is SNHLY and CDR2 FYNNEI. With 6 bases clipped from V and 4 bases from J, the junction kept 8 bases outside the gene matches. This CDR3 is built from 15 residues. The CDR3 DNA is TGTGCCAGCAGCTCGAGGACAGGGACTAATCAGCCCCAGCATTTT. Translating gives CASSSRTGTNQPQHF.

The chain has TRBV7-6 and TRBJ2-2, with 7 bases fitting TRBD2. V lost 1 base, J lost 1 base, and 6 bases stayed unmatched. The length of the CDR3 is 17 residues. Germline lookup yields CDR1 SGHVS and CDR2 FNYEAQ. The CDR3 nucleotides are TGTGCCAGCAGCTTAGGAGGTGGGACTAAGAACACCGGGGAGCTGTTTTTT. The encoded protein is CASSLGGGTKNTGELFF.

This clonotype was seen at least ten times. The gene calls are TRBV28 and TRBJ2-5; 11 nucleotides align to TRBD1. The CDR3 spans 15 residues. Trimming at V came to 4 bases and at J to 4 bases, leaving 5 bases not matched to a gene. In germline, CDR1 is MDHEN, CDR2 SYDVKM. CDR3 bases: TGTGCCAGCAGTTACTTCGGACAGGGGGCAGAGACCCAGTACTTC. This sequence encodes CASSYFGQGAETQYF.

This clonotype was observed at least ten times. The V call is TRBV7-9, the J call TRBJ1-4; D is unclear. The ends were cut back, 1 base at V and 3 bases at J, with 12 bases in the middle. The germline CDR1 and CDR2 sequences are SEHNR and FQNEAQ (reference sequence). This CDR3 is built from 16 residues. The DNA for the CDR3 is TGTGCCAGCAGCTTAGTTCCAGATCGGCCTAATGAAAAACTGTTTTTT. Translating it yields CASSLVPDRPNEKLFF.

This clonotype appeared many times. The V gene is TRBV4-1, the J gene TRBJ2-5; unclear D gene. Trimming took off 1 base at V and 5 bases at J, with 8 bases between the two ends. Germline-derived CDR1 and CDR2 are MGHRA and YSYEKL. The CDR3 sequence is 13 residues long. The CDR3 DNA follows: TGCGCCAGCAGCCAAGTAGGTGGGGAGACCCAGTACTTC. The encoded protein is CASSQVGGETQYF.

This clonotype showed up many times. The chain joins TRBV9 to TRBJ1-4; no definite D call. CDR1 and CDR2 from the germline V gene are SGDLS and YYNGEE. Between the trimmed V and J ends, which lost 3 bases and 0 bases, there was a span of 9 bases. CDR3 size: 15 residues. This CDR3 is CASSARPATNEKLFF. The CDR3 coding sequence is TGTGCCAGCAGCGCTAGGCCAGCAACTAATGAAAAACTGTTTTTT.

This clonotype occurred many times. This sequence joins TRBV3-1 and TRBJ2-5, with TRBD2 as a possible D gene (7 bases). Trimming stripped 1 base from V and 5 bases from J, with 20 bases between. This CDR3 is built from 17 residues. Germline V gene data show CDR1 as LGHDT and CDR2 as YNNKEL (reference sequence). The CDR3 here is CASSQGRLVGGGETQYF. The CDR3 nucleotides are TGTGCCAGCAGCCAAGGTCGCTTAGTCGGCGGGGGCGAGACCCAGTACTTC.

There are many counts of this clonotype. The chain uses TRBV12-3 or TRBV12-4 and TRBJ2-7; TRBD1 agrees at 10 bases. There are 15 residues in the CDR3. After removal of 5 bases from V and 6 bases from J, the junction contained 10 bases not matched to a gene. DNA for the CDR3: TGTGCCAGCAGTCCAACCGGGACAGGGGTATCCGAGCAGTACTTC. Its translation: CASSPTGTGVSEQYF.

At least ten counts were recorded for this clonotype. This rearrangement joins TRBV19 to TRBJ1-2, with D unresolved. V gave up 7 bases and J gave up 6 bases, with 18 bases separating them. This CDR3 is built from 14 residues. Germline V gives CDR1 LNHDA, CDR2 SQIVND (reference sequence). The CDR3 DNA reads TGTGCCAGTACTCCTCGGATAGGATGGGATGGCTACACCTTC. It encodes CASTPRIGWDGYTF.

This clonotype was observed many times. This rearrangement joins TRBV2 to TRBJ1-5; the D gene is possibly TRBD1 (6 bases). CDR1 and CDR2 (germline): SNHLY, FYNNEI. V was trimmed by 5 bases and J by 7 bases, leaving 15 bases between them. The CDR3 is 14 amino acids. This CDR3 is CASSRPGDGQPQHF. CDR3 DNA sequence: TGTGCCAGCAGTCGGCCAGGGGACGGGCAGCCCCAGCATTTT.

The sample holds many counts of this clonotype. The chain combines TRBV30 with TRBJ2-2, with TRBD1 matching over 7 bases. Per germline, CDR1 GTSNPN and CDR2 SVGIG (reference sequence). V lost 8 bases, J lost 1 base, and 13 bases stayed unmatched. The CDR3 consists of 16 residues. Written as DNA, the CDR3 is TGTGCCCGTACCCCCTTAGGGGGCTTGAACACCGGGGAGCTGTTTTTT. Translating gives CARTPLGGLNTGELFF. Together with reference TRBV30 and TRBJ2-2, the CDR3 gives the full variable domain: SQTIHQWPATLVQPVGSPLSLECTVEGTSNPNLYWYRQAAGRGLQLLFYSVGIGQISSEVPQNLSASRPQDRQFILSSKKLLLSDSGFYLCARTPLGGLNTGELFFGEGSRLTVL.

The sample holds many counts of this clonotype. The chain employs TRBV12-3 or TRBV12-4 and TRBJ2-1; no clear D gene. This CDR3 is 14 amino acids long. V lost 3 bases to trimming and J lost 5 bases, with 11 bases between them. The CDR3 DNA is TGTGCCAGCAGTTTCTTAGCTGGAGACAATGAGCAGTTCTTC. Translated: CASSFLAGDNEQFF.

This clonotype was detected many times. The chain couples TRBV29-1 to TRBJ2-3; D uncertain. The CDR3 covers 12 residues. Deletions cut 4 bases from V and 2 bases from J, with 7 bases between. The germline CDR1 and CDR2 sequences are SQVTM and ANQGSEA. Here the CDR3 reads CSVAGFTDTQYF. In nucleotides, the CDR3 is TGCAGCGTTGCGGGCTTCACAGATACGCAGTATTTT.

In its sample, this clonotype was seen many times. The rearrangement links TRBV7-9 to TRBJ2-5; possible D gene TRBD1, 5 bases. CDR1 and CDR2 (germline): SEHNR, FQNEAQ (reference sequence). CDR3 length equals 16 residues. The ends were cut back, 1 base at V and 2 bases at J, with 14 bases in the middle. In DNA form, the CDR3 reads TGTGCCAGCAGCTTAGGACTGGGTCAGGGACAAGAGACCCAGTACTTC. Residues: CASSLGLGQGQETQYF.